These T cell receptor beta chains were read from a single sample in a study of CD8+ T cells in alopecia areata. Using immunoSEQ multiplex PCR, the repertoire was profiled, and TCRdb retains in-frame clones only, with some absent. The data show 200,000 or so clones, about 62% seen once. The starting material was CD4+ T cells sorted from blood, obtained at week 24, from a patient treated with tofacitinib. Receptor source: a human donor with alopecia areata. The CDR3 runs from the conserved cysteine through the conserved F or W. Fields, in order: D gene, clone size, J gene, V gene, CDR3 DNA, CDR3 protein. D genes are given only for firm matches. Only some rows state a clone size, as once, few, many or a class for expanded clones.

>NA|NA|TRBJ1-2|TRBV9
TGTGCCAGCAGGGACGCCCGGCAGGGAAGATTCTATGGCTACACCTTC
CASRDARQGRFYGYTF
>NA|NA|TRBJ2-1|TRBV6-5
TGTGCCAGCAGTTATAACTGGGGCTCCTACAATGAGCAGTTCTTC
CASSYNWGSYNEQFF
>NA|NA|TRBJ1-2|TRBV19
TGTGCCAGTAGCGGACGTCGACAGGATAACTATGGCTACACCTTC
CASSGRRQDNYGYTF
>TRBD1|NA|TRBJ1-5|TRBV30
TGTGCCTGGAGTTGGGGTGGACAGGGGGATCAGCCCCAGCATTTT
CAWSWGGQGDQPQHF
>NA|NA|TRBJ1-2|TRBV7-9
TGTGCCAGCAGCTTAGGACAGTATGGCTACACCTTC
CASSLGQYGYTF
>NA|NA|TRBJ2-3|TRBV30
TGTGCCTGGCTTGCACAGGGTGGCACAGATACGCAGTATTTT
CAWLAQGGTDTQYF
>NA|NA|TRBJ2-1|TRBV7-9
TGTGCCAGCAGCTTAGTAGTTGGAGTCCCAAGCTCCTACAATGAGCAGTTCTTC
CASSLVVGVPSSYNEQFF
>NA|NA|TRBJ1-5|TRBV5-1
TGCGCCAGCAGCCCTGGGGGGATTGGTCAGCCCCAGCATTTT
CASSPGGIGQPQHF
>NA|NA|TRBJ1-1|TRBV5-1
TGCGCCAGCAGCTTCGGGGGGAACACTGAAGCTTTCTTT
CASSFGGNTEAFF
>TRBD2|NA|TRBJ2-5|TRBV4-2
TGTGCCAGCAGCCAAGCGAGCGGGGATGAGACCCAGTACTTC
CASSQASGDETQYF
>NA|NA|TRBJ2-7|TRBV14
TGTGCCAGCAGCCAAGATCAGGGGGGCGAGCAGTACTTC
CASSQDQGGEQYF
>NA|once|TRBJ2-1|TRBV6-5
TGTGCCAGCAGTTACTCGGGCTTCGGAGGAACTTGGCAGTTCTTC
CASSYSGFGGTWQFF
>NA|NA|TRBJ1-2|TRBV29-1
TGCAGCGTTGTCTGGGGCTATGGCTACACCTTC
CSVVWGYGYTF
>NA|few|TRBJ2-3|TRBV11-2
TGTGCCAGCAGCTTACCACAGTCAGATACGCAGTATTTT
CASSLPQSDTQYF
>NA|NA|TRBJ1-1|TRBV29-1
TGCAGCGTTGATCCGGCGAACACTGAAGCTTTCTTT
CSVDPANTEAFF
>TRBD2|few|TRBJ2-1|TRBV7-2
TGTGCCAGCAGCCCAGGACTAGCTGATGAGCAGTTCTTC
CASSPGLADEQFF
>NA|NA|TRBJ2-1|TRBV7-3
TGTGCCAGCAGCACGGGACAAGGCAACAATGAGCAGTTCTTC
CASSTGQGNNEQFF
>NA|NA|TRBJ1-4|TRBV25-1
TGTGCCAGCAGTCCAGGGGCAACTAATGAAAAACTGTTTTTT
CASSPGATNEKLFF
>TRBD2|few|TRBJ2-1|TRBV6-5
TGTGCCAGCAGTTACTCGACTAGCGGCAATGAGCAGTTCTTC
CASSYSTSGNEQFF
>TRBD2|NA|TRBJ2-3|TRBV7-2
TGTGCCAGCAGCTGGCTGGGACTAGCGGGAGCGGTGGATACGCAGTATTTT
CASSWLGLAGAVDTQYF
>NA|NA|TRBJ1-2|TRBV7-2
TGTGCCAGCAGCTTACCAGAGGATGGCTACACCTTC
CASSLPEDGYTF
>NA|few|TRBJ2-3|TRBV29-1
TGCAGCGTTGAAGCCCCCTGGGGGTCAGATACGCAGTATTTT
CSVEAPWGSDTQYF
>TRBD2|NA|TRBJ2-1|TRBV4-3
TGCGCCAGCAGCCAATCACTAGCGGGAGACAATGAGCAGTTCTTC
CASSQSLAGDNEQFF
>NA|NA|TRBJ1-1|TRBV29-1
TGCAGCGCTAGAGGCAGGGGTGAAGCTTTCTTT
CSARGRGEAFF
>NA|once|TRBJ2-7|TRBV4-1
TGCGCCAGCAGCCAAGTAGTGGTGGTCCGGGAGTTGGACGAGCAGTACTTC
CASSQVVVVRELDEQYF
>NA|many|TRBJ2-1|TRBV7-2
TGTGCCAGCAGCTTAGTTACTGGGGGACACAATGAGCAGTTCTTC
CASSLVTGGHNEQFF
>TRBD1|few|TRBJ2-7|TRBV4-3
TGCGCCAGCAGCCAAGTCCGGGACAGCTCCTACGAGCAGTACTTC
CASSQVRDSSYEQYF
>TRBD1|few|TRBJ2-7|TRBV7-2
TGTGCCAGCAGCTTGGGACAGGTTCGATCCTACGAGCAGTACTTC
CASSLGQVRSYEQYF
>NA|NA|TRBJ2-7|TRBV19
TGTGCCAGTAGTACAGGGGTCTCCTACGAGCAGTACTTC
CASSTGVSYEQYF
>NA|few|TRBJ2-5|TRBV5-1
TGCGCCAGCAGCCTTCAGGGGCGGGAGACCCAGTACTTC
CASSLQGRETQYF
>TRBD2|NA|TRBJ2-5|TRBV15
TGTGCCACCAGCATCAGCGGGGGCTATGAGACCCAGTACTTC
CATSISGGYETQYF
>NA|NA|TRBJ2-7|TRBV4-1
TGCGCCAGCAGCCAAGATCAAGAATTTGCGGGGGAGCAGTACTTC
CASSQDQEFAGEQYF
>TRBD2|NA|TRBJ2-3|TRBV6-5
TGTGCCAGCAGTTACTCTCGCGGGAGCTTCACAGATACGCAGTATTTT
CASSYSRGSFTDTQYF
>TRBD1|NA|TRBJ2-5|TRBV7-6
TGTGCCAGCAGCCTAACACAGGGGGCGCAGGGGACCCAGTACTTC
CASSLTQGAQGTQYF
>NA|few|TRBJ1-1|TRBV28
TGTGCCAGCCTGGACAAGAACACTGAAGCTTTCTTT
CASLDKNTEAFF
>NA|NA|TRBJ1-1|TRBV30
TGTGCCTGGAGTATCCCGCCAAGAAGCACTGAAGCTTTCTTT
CAWSIPPRSTEAFF
>NA|NA|TRBJ1-2|TRBV9
TGTGCCAGCAGCGTAGACTACTATGGCTACACCTTC
CASSVDYYGYTF
>NA|once|TRBJ2-2|TRBV5-6
TGTGCCAGCGGTCGACTAGACTTGACCGCCGGGGAGCTGTTTTTT
CASGRLDLTAGELFF
>NA|NA|TRBJ1-2|TRBV30
TGTGCCTGGAGTGTAGCAGATGGCTACACCTTC
CAWSVADGYTF
>TRBD1|NA|TRBJ2-7|TRBV25-1
TGTGCCAGCAGGACCGGGACAGGGGTCGAGCAGTACTTC
CASRTGTGVEQYF
>NA|NA|TRBJ1-2|TRBV30
TGTGCCTGGGTAGACAGCGCGACGAAGAATGGCTACACCTTC
CAWVDSATKNGYTF
>NA|NA|TRBJ2-5|TRBV18
TGTGCCAGCTCACCACCCCAAGAGACCCAGTACTTC
CASSPPQETQYF
>NA|few|TRBJ2-3|TRBV7-2
TGTGCCAGCAGCTTCCCCGCACGCACAGATACGCAGTATTTT
CASSFPARTDTQYF
>NA|NA|TRBJ2-2|TRBV29-1
TGCAGCGTTGCATGGAGTGCTGGGGAGCTGTTTTTT
CSVAWSAGELFF
>NA|NA|TRBJ2-3|TRBV7-3
TGTGCCAGCAGCGCCGGACTAAGCACAGATACGCAGTATTTT
CASSAGLSTDTQYF
>NA|NA|TRBJ2-3|TRBV29-1
TGCAGCGTTGTGGGACGGGGCACAGATACGCAGTATTTT
CSVVGRGTDTQYF
>TRBD1|NA|TRBJ2-2|TRBV2
TGTGCCAGCAGACCTTCGACAGGGGCGGGCGGGGAGCTGTTTTTT
CASRPSTGAGGELFF
>TRBD1|NA|TRBJ2-5|TRBV5-1
TGCGCCAGCAGCCCGGACAGGGAACAAGAGACCCAGTACTTC
CASSPDREQETQYF
>NA|NA|TRBJ2-3|TRBV7-3
TGTGCCAGCAGCTTAAATCAAGGGGATACGCAGTATTTT
CASSLNQGDTQYF
>NA|NA|TRBJ1-2|TRBV9
TGTGCCAGCAGCGTAGGGAACCAGGACTATGGCTACACCTTC
CASSVGNQDYGYTF
>NA|NA|TRBJ2-7|TRBV7-2
TGTGCCAGCAGCTTAGGAGGGGCGGGAGAGCAGTACTTC
CASSLGGAGEQYF
>TRBD1|few|TRBJ1-2|TRBV7-9
TGTGCCAGCAGCTTAGACAGGGGGCTAATAACTTCTTATGGCTACACCTTC
CASSLDRGLITSYGYTF
>TRBD2|few|TRBJ2-1|TRBV30
TGTGCCTGGAGTGTAAGCGGGATTATAAGCTACAATGAGCAGTTCTTC
CAWSVSGIISYNEQFF